These 22 T cell receptor beta chains were sequenced from one sample in a study of Ad26.COV2.S vaccination and SARS-CoV-2 variants. Some clones are missing from TCRdb's copy, which holds only in-frame ones; the method was immunoSEQ multiplex PCR. Of 440,000 or so clones in the sample, about nine tenths were seen once. Treatment reported: around 19 received Ad26.COV2.S at low or high dose, single or two shots; roughly five received placebo; per-sample allocation not given. The investigators took samples on day 63 after the first vaccine or placebo injection. The input for sequencing was peripheral blood, taken in a trial of Ad26.COV2.S vaccine versus placebo. The receptor set was obtained from a person aged 18 to 65 who received the Ad26.COV2.S COVID-19 vaccine or a placebo.

This rearrangement joins TRBV7-2 to TRBJ1-4; 7 nucleotides match TRBD1. Trimming cost V 4 bases and J 5 bases; bases outside gene matches: 7. The germline CDR1 and CDR2 sequences are SGHTA and FQGNSA. The length of the CDR3 is 15 residues. The CDR3 protein is CASSWRTGENEKLFF. The CDR3, as DNA: TGTGCCAGCAGCTGGCGGACAGGCGAGAATGAAAAACTGTTTTTT. The entire variable domain, with the rest obtained from reference TRBV7-2 and TRBJ1-4, is as follows: GAGVSQSPSNKVTEKGKDVELRCDPISGHTALYWYRQSLGQGLEFLIYFQGNSAPDKSGLPSDRFSAERTGGSVSTLTIQRTQQEDSAVYLCASSWRTGENEKLFFGSGTQLSVL.

The V call is TRBV19, the J call TRBJ2-5; 9 nucleotides match TRBD2. The CDR3 loop spans 16 amino acids. CDR1 LNHDA and CDR2 SQIVND come from the germline V gene (reference sequence). The V gene end was trimmed by 6 bases and the J gene end by 0 bases; junction bases not matched to a gene: 8. CDR3 sequence: CASSPRTSADQETQYF. CDR3 bases: TGTGCCAGTAGCCCTCGGACTAGCGCAGACCAAGAGACCCAGTACTTC.

This chain uses TRBV27 with TRBJ1-2; tentative D call: TRBD1 (5 bases). The V gene's germline CDR1 is MNHEY and CDR2 SMNVEV (reference sequence). Trimming removed 5 bases from V and 4 bases from J, with 14 bases in between. The CDR3 sequence is 14 residues long. The CDR3 coding sequence is TGTGCCAGCAGTGAAACAGGTTCTTCCTATGGCTACACCTTC. This gives the protein CASSETGSSYGYTF.

This chain links TRBV7-9 with TRBJ2-1; TRBD2 aligns across 10 bases. The CDR3 sequence is 15 residues long. The junction had 13 bases not matched to a gene; V was cut back by 8 bases and J by 9 bases. Germline lookup yields CDR1 SEHNR and CDR2 FQNEAQ (reference sequence). CDR3 bases: TGTGCCAGCGGGGTCAGAGCGGGAGGGGTCAGTGAGCAGTTCTTC. This encodes CASGVRAGGVSEQFF. The full variable domain, rest sourced from reference TRBV7-9 and TRBJ2-1, is DTGVSQNPRHKITKRGQNVTFRCDPISEHNRLYWYRQTLGQGPEFLTYFQNEAQLEKSRLLSDRFSAERPKGSFSTLEIQRTEQGDSAMYLCASGVRAGGVSEQFFGPGTRLTVL.

CDR3 in DNA: TGCAGCGTGGGCCCTAGCGGGAGTCTGTCGGAGCAGTTCTTC. Translated: CSVGPSGSLSEQFF. The chain uses TRBV29-1 and TRBJ2-1, with 10 bases lining up with TRBD2. CDR3 length: 14 residues. V gave up 6 bases and J gave up 10 bases; unmatched junction bases: 12. Germline V gene sequence: CDR1 SQVTM, CDR2 ANQGSEA.

This rearrangement joins TRBV19 to TRBJ2-7, with D tentatively TRBD1 (6 bases). Germline loops: CDR1 LNHDA, CDR2 SQIVND (reference sequence). V lost 4 bases to trimming and J lost 4 bases, with 11 bases between them. CDR3 length: 13 residues. CDR3 DNA sequence: TGTGCCAGTAGTAGGGGGACACCTTACGAGCAGTACTTC. It is translated as CASSRGTPYEQYF. Based on the CDR3 plus reference TRBV19 and TRBJ2-7, the full variable domain is DGGITQSPKYLFRKEGQNVTLSCEQNLNHDAMYWYRQDPGQGLRLIYYSQIVNDFQKGDIAEGYSVSREKKESFPLTVTSAQKNPTAFYLCASSRGTPYEQYFGPGTRLTVT.

The chain employs TRBV10-3 and TRBJ1-1; no clear D. The V end was cut by 6 bases, the J end by 1 base, with 15 bases between. The CDR3 loop spans 15 amino acids. Germline-derived CDR1 and CDR2 are ENHRY and SYGVKD. CDR3 in amino acids: CAIRGHGVWNTEAFF. The CDR3 nucleotides are TGTGCCATCAGGGGTCACGGAGTCTGGAACACTGAAGCTTTCTTT.

V gene TRBV5-1 combines with J gene TRBJ1-5; weak D call: TRBD1 (6 bases). The CDR3 runs 18 residues. Trimming stripped 4 bases from V and 0 bases from J, with 20 bases between. From germline, CDR1 is SGHRS and CDR2 YFSETQ. The CDR3 nucleotides read TGCGCCAGCAGCCAACCGGGACAAGGTGCCCATAGCAATCAGCCCCAGCATTTT. Amino acids: CASSQPGQGAHSNQPQHF. Looking up the rest from reference TRBV5-1 and TRBJ1-5 gives the full variable domain: KAGVTQTPRYLIKTRGQQVTLSCSPISGHRSVSWYQQTPGQGLQFLFEYFSETQRNKGNFPGRFSGRQFSNSRSEMNVSTLELGDSALYLCASSQPGQGAHSNQPQHFGDGTRLSIL.

The chain links TRBV5-4 to TRBJ2-3; D possibly corresponds to TRBD2 (6 bases). V was trimmed by 4 bases and J by 5 bases, leaving 14 bases between them. This CDR3 is 14 amino acids long. Germline assignment: CDR1 SGHNT and CDR2 YYREEE (reference sequence). CDR3: CASSLGTFEDTQYF. DNA of the CDR3: TGTGCCAGCAGCCTCGGGACTTTTGAAGATACGCAGTATTTT. Looking up the rest from reference TRBV5-4 and TRBJ2-3 gives the full variable domain: ETGVTQSPTHLIKTRGQQVTLRCSSQSGHNTVSWYQQALGQGPQFIFQYYREEENGRGNFPPRFSGLQFPNYSSELNVNALELDDSALYLCASSLGTFEDTQYFGPGTRLTVL.

The CDR3 region is CASSFQGGSSYEQYF. Written as DNA, the CDR3 is TGTGCCAGCAGCTTCCAGGGAGGGAGCTCCTACGAGCAGTACTTC. The chain combines TRBV7-9 with TRBJ2-7; 7 nucleotides line up with TRBD2. The V gene end was trimmed by 3 bases and the J gene end by 0 bases; junction bases not matched to a gene: 5. The CDR3 has 15 amino acids. CDR1 is SEHNR and CDR2 is FQNEAQ in the germline V gene (reference sequence).

The rearrangement uses TRBV15 and TRBJ1-3, with a possible D match to TRBD1 (6 bases). Trimming removed 0 bases from V and 1 base from J, with 22 bases in between. The germline V gene encodes CDR1 LNHNV and CDR2 YYDKDF (reference sequence). The CDR3 has 20 amino acids. CDR3 region: CATSRDLGRGGRRSGNTIYF. The CDR3 nucleotides read TGTGCCACCAGCAGAGATCTGGGTCGTGGGGGGCGACGGTCTGGAAACACCATATATTTT.

The CDR3 protein is CASSWDYYEQYF. CDR3 bases: TGTGCCAGCAGCTGGGATTACTACGAGCAGTACTTC. This rearrangement joins TRBV7-9 to TRBJ2-7; the D is unclear. This CDR3 comprises 12 residues. Trimming took 4 bases from V and 3 from J, leaving 7 bases between them. Germline CDR1 and CDR2: SEHNR and FQNEAQ (reference sequence).

This rearrangement joins TRBV30 to TRBJ2-7, with D hard to call. CDR1 is GTSNPN, CDR2 SVGIG, per germline (reference sequence). V lost 0 bases and J 3 bases, leaving 21 bases between the germline ends. This CDR3 region has 17 residues. In nucleotides, the CDR3 is TGTGCCTGGAGTGTAGCTTTAACTTTCGACATAAACTACGAGCAGTACTTC. Its translation: CAWSVALTFDINYEQYF. Full variable domain (rest looked up from reference TRBV30 and TRBJ2-7): SQTIHQWPATLVQPVGSPLSLECTVEGTSNPNLYWYRQAAGRGLQLLFYSVGIGQISSEVPQNLSASRPQDRQFILSSKKLLLSDSGFYLCAWSVALTFDINYEQYFGPGTRLTVT.

This sequence joins TRBV9 and TRBJ2-3; D unclear. The V and J ends lost 0 bases and 4 bases respectively, with 6 bases between them. The CDR3 is 13 amino acids. Germline V gene sequence: CDR1 SGDLS, CDR2 YYNGEE. In DNA form, the CDR3 reads TGTGCCAGCAGCGTAGAGTCTCCAGATACGCAGTATTTT. It encodes CASSVESPDTQYF. The whole variable domain, remainder taken from reference TRBV9 and TRBJ2-3, is DSGVTQTPKHLITATGQRVTLRCSPRSGDLSVYWYQQSLDQGLQFLIQYYNGEERAKGNILERFSAQQFPDLHSELNLSSLELGDSALYFCASSVESPDTQYFGPGTRLTVL.

The chain is built from TRBV28 and TRBJ2-6, with D maybe TRBD1 (6 bases). Trimming removed 1 base at V and 0 bases at J, with 7 bases between. The germline gives CDR1 MDHEN, CDR2 SYDVKM. The CDR3 contains 16 residues. CDR3 nucleotide sequence: TGTGCCAGCAGTTTATCGGGACACTCTGGGGCCAACGTCCTGACTTTC. This translates into CASSLSGHSGANVLTF.

The rearrangement links TRBV18 to TRBJ2-1; TRBD1 matches at 12 bases. Per the germline V gene, CDR1 is KGHSH and CDR2 is LQKENI. This CDR3 has 15 residues. V gave up 6 bases and J gave up 3 bases; unmatched junction bases: 3. CDR3 in DNA: TGTGCCAGCTCGCGGGACAGGGGGCTCTACAATGAGCAGTTCTTC. It codes for CASSRDRGLYNEQFF.

This chain uses TRBV2 with TRBJ1-5, with D unresolved. With 6 bases removed from V and 2 bases from J, the gap between germline ends came to 14 bases. Per germline, CDR1 SNHLY and CDR2 FYNNEI. This CDR3 comprises 15 residues. CDR3 region: CASSSQGLGNQPQHF. In DNA form, the CDR3 reads TGTGCCAGCAGCTCACAAGGCCTGGGCAATCAGCCCCAGCATTTT.

The gene calls are TRBV30 and TRBJ2-7; weak D call: TRBD2 (6 bases). Between the trimmed V and J ends, which lost 5 bases and 1 base, there was a span of 15 bases. The V gene's germline CDR1 is GTSNPN and CDR2 SVGIG (reference sequence). The CDR3 runs 14 residues. The CDR3 DNA reads as TGTGCCTGGGGAGGGCCAGGGAGATCCTACGAGCAGTACTTC. Its protein product is CAWGGPGRSYEQYF.

V usage is TRBV6-5 and J usage is TRBJ1-2; possible D gene TRBD1, 5 bases. CDR3 length: 15 amino acids. Germline values: CDR1 MNHEY, CDR2 SVGAGI. With 8 bases removed from V and 4 bases from J, the gap between germline ends came to 20 bases. The CDR3 DNA reads as TGTGCCAGCGCCCTTGAGCAGGGTCTAATCTATGGCTACACCTTC. This sequence encodes CASALEQGLIYGYTF.

V gene TRBV3-1 (or the pseudogene TRBV3-2) combines with J gene TRBJ2-1, with TRBD1 as a possible D gene (5 bases). The germline CDR1 and CDR2 sequences are LGHDT and YNNKEL (reference sequence). V gave up 1 base and J gave up 5 bases, with 15 bases separating them. CDR3 length equals 16 residues. The CDR3 bases are TGTGCCAGCAGCCAAGGATCCCAGGGAAGGGACAATGAGCAGTTCTTC. This translates into CASSQGSQGRDNEQFF.

The chain couples TRBV6-5 to TRBJ2-7; 9 bases are shared with TRBD2. CDR1 MNHEY and CDR2 SVGAGI come from the germline V gene. The V and J ends lost 5 bases and 3 bases, in that order; junction bases with no gene match: 8. The CDR3 runs to 15 residues. The CDR3 DNA follows: TGTGCCAGCAGTACCACCCTTAGCGGGAGCTACGAGCAGTACTTC. Its translation is CASSTTLSGSYEQYF.

This chain joins TRBV5-1 and TRBJ2-7; weak D call: TRBD1 (6 bases). V was cut by 4 bases and J by 3 bases, with 11 bases left in between. This CDR3 has 13 amino acids. Germline V gene data show CDR1 as SGHRS and CDR2 as YFSETQ. The CDR3 is CASSPGQHYEQYF. In DNA, the CDR3 is TGCGCCAGCAGCCCCGGACAGCACTACGAGCAGTACTTC.